This entry features one T cell receptor beta chain sequence. Its specificity is unknown. The read falls 3 residues short of the CDR3 end, and the missing part is taken from the germline J gene. This sample stems from a study of T cells in women clearing cervical HPV infection. Study-wide results and caveats: Unknown T-cell numbers per sample may underlie the richness differences. Repertoire richness, not evenness, was significantly elevated in CIN3+ cases versus controls. Controls had more TRBV6-7 (around 0.15%) than cases (roughly 0.11%).

CDR3 length equals 14 residues. J gave up 7 bases and V 2 bases, and 8 bases lay outside the gene matches. The germline V gene has CDR1 DFQATT and CDR2 SNEGSKA (reference sequence). Here immunoSEQ multiplex PCR was the method, and the copy in TCRdb shows in-frame clones only, minus some. The sample data list 25,000 to 30,000 clones. All donors had a single incident cervical HPV16 infection, not prevalent. The sequence was obtained from a woman between 18 and 70 years old with a cervical HPV16 infection that either progressed to CIN3+ or cleared (not recorded which). The V and J genes are TRBV20-1 and TRBJ1-1; TRBD1 agrees at 9 bases. Material: blood buffy coat. The CDR3 DNA, read in part, is TGCAGTGCTAGAAAACAGGGGGCGGTGAGTGAA. Residues: CSARKQGAVSE. The whole CDR3 protein reads CSARKQGAVSEAFF.